What follows are 6 T cell receptor beta chains derived from one specimen sequenced in a study of T cell responses to AZD1222 COVID-19 vaccine. Here immunoSEQ multiplex PCR was the method, and the copy in TCRdb shows in-frame clones only, minus some. Of some 160,000 clones listed, about nine tenths are singletons. The sequencing here drew on peripheral blood, taken on day 0 of AZD1222 vaccination. Receptors were obtained from an adult in good health.

V is TRBV6-6 and J is TRBJ2-7; the match to TRBD2 covers 13 bases. CDR3 length: 15 residues. The J segment lost 4 bases and the V segment lost 5 bases, leaving 5 bases of the junction unmatched. Per the germline V gene, CDR1 is MNHNY and CDR2 is SVGAGI (reference sequence). CDR3 DNA: TGTGCCAGCAGTACTCGGACTAGCGGGGGTTACGAGCAGTACTTC. Translating it yields CASSTRTSGGYEQYF.

This CDR3 is CASSGKGRSLIEQYF. The CDR3 nucleotides are TGTGCCAGCAGTGGAAAGGGGCGCTCTTTGATCGAGCAGTACTTC. V usage is TRBV28 and J usage is TRBJ2-7; the D gene is possibly TRBD1 (5 bases). This CDR3 comprises 15 residues. Trimming removed 5 bases from V and 6 bases from J, with 20 bases in between. Germline CDR1 and CDR2: MDHEN and SYDVKM.

The chain joins TRBV2 to TRBJ1-3, with a weak D call TRBD1 (5 bases). CDR1 is SNHLY, CDR2 FYNNEI, per germline. Trimming took 8 bases from V and 2 from J, leaving 10 bases between them. This CDR3 is 13 amino acids long. The CDR3 DNA follows: TGTGCCAGCGGCAGGGATGCTGGAAACACCATATATTTT. Protein: CASGRDAGNTIYF. Using reference TRBV2 and TRBJ1-3 for the parts outside the CDR3, the full variable domain is EPEVTQTPSHQVTQMGQEVILRCVPISNHLYFYWYRQILGQKVEFLVSFYNNEISEKSEIFDDQFSVERPDGSNFTLKIRSTKLEDSAMYFCASGRDAGNTIYFGEGSWLTVV.

The rearrangement joins TRBV5-1 to TRBJ2-6; D might be TRBD1 or TRBD2, each matching 7 bases. Germline loops: CDR1 SGHRS, CDR2 YFSETQ. Trimming left V 4 bases short and J 0 bases short, with 20 bases between. The CDR3 loop spans 19 amino acids. CDR3 nucleotide sequence: TGCGCCAGCAGCACCGAGGGAGGGGGCTTCGGCTCTGGGGCCAACGTCCTGACTTTC. This sequence encodes CASSTEGGGFGSGANVLTF.

The CDR3 nucleotides are TGTGCCTGGACCAGGGGACTGGGAAACACCATATATTTT. This encodes CAWTRGLGNTIYF. V is TRBV30 and J is TRBJ1-3, with a weak D call TRBD1 (6 bases). The germline V and J ends were trimmed by 4 bases and 4 bases, with 11 bases remaining between them. The CDR3 runs to 13 residues. Looked up from germline, CDR1 is GTSNPN and CDR2 is SVGIG (reference sequence).

CDR3 coding DNA: TGTGCCAGCAGCTTAGGACCGACTAGTCTCACTGAAGCTTTCTTT. Translating gives CASSLGPTSLTEAFF. The chain recombines TRBV6-2 or TRBV6-3 with TRBJ1-1, with unresolved D. V gave up 6 bases and J gave up 4 bases, with 18 bases separating them. The CDR3 is made up of 15 amino acids. Germline V gene sequence: CDR1 MNHEY, CDR2 SVGEGT.